A selection of T cell receptor beta chains follows, all from one sample in a study of human T cells and chemical hapten exposure. TCRdb ran MiXCR on the 5' RACE reads and lists one entry per CDR3 protein. Of 81,000 or so distinct CDR3 sequences listed, more than 7% are singletons. The receptors stem from a male donor in good health. CDR3s include the opening cysteine and the closing phenylalanine or tryptophan. Fields, in order: CDR3 length, J gene, V gene, D gene, clone size, CDR3 protein, CDR3 DNA. D genes are given only for firm matches. Not every row has a clone size; where given, it reads once, few, many or a size class.

14 TRBJ1-1 TRBV12-3/TRBV12-4 TRBD1 few CASRPDRGWTEAFF TGTGCCAGCAGGCCCGACAGGGGGTGGACTGAAGCTTTCTTT
13 TRBJ2-3 TRBV6-5 - many CASSQFTGDTQYF TGTGCCAGCAGTCAATTTACAGGAGATACGCAGTATTTT
14 TRBJ1-1 TRBV12-3/TRBV12-4 - few CASRFRGGGAEAFF TGTGCCAGCAGGTTCCGGGGGGGAGGCGCTGAAGCTTTCTTT
15 TRBJ2-1 TRBV20-1 - many CSARDGRVGYNEQFF TGCAGTGCTAGAGATGGGCGAGTAGGCTACAATGAGCAGTTCTTC
14 TRBJ2-2 TRBV29-1 TRBD1 many CSVRQGGNTGELFF TGCAGCGTACGACAGGGGGGAAACACCGGGGAGCTGTTTTTT
17 TRBJ2-2 TRBV10-3 TRBD2 many CAISDPLAGANTGELFF TGTGCCATCAGTGACCCATTAGCGGGAGCGAACACCGGGGAGCTGTTTTTT
12 TRBJ1-1 TRBV7-9 - many CASSLGGSEAFF TGTGCCAGCAGCTTGGGCGGGTCTGAAGCTTTCTTT
15 TRBJ1-3 TRBV9 TRBD1 few CASSALQGAGNTIYF TGTGCCAGCAGCGCTTTACAGGGGGCTGGAAACACCATATATTTT
14 TRBJ2-1 TRBV6-5 TRBD2 few CASSLPGLAPEQFF TGTGCCAGCAGCCTACCAGGACTAGCGCCTGAGCAGTTCTTC
15 TRBJ2-7 TRBV5-1 - many CASSSRDPFFYEQYF TGCGCCAGCAGCTCCCGGGACCCCTTTTTCTACGAGCAGTACTTC
12 TRBJ2-1 TRBV29-1 - - CSGGGSYNEQFF TGCAGCGGGGGCGGTTCCTACAATGAGCAGTTCTTC
12 TRBJ2-7 TRBV25-1 TRBD1 - CASGQGSYEQYF TGTGCCAGCGGACAGGGAAGCTACGAGCAGTACTTC
15 TRBJ2-3 TRBV25-1 - - CASSDRANPTDTQYF TGTGCCAGCAGTGATCGAGCGAACCCCACAGATACGCAGTATTTT
16 TRBJ2-7 TRBV6-1 - few CASKAVAQTLAYEQYF TGTGCCAGCAAGGCGGTAGCTCAAACTCTCGCCTACGAGCAGTACTTC
16 TRBJ2-7 TRBV4-2 TRBD2 few CASSPSGRAPSYEQYF TGTGCCAGCAGCCCCAGCGGGAGGGCCCCCTCCTACGAGCAGTACTTC
17 TRBJ1-6 TRBV10-3 - few CAISESDTLTTNSPLHF TGTGCCATCAGTGAGTCGGACACCCTTACAACTAATTCACCCCTCCACTTT
13 TRBJ2-1 TRBV6-2/TRBV6-3 - many CASSPSSYNEQFF TGTGCCAGCAGTCCAAGCTCCTACAATGAGCAGTTCTTC
15 TRBJ2-7 TRBV11-3 - few CASSLEAGPTYEQYF TGTGCCAGCAGCTTAGAGGCCGGACCTACCTACGAGCAGTACTTC
15 TRBJ2-1 TRBV11-2 TRBD2 - CASSLVVAGEREQFF TGTGCCAGCAGCTTAGTGGTAGCGGGGGAACGCGAGCAGTTCTTC
15 TRBJ1-1 TRBV11-2 TRBD1 - CASSSSGTADTEAFF TGTGCCAGCAGCTCATCCGGGACAGCCGACACTGAAGCTTTCTTT
18 TRBJ2-6 TRBV18 TRBD1 many CASSPMDRGTSGANVLTF TGTGCCAGCTCACCGATGGACAGGGGAACCTCTGGGGCCAACGTCCTGACTTTC
13 TRBJ1-5 TRBV20-1 - - CSARDRANQPQHF TGCAGTGCTAGAGACAGAGCCAATCAGCCCCAGCATTTT
17 TRBJ2-4 TRBV3-1 TRBD2 - CASSQEVLAGGGNIQYF TGTGCCAGCAGCCAAGAGGTACTAGCGGGGGGAGGTAACATTCAGTACTTC
13 TRBJ1-1 TRBV29-1 TRBD1 few CSAAGTDYTEAFF TGCAGCGCTGCCGGGACAGATTACACTGAAGCTTTCTTT
14 TRBJ2-4 TRBV4-2 - - CASSQAVAKNIQYF TGTGCCAGCAGCCAAGCGGTAGCCAAAAACATTCAGTACTTC
16 TRBJ2-5 TRBV10-3 TRBD2 many CAISDRLAGGQETQYF TGTGCCATCAGTGATCGACTAGCGGGGGGACAAGAGACCCAGTACTTC
15 TRBJ2-3 TRBV7-9 TRBD1 - CASSFSGGRSDTQYF TGTGCCAGCAGCTTCTCAGGGGGACGGTCAGATACGCAGTATTTT
14 TRBJ2-7 TRBV7-7 - many CASSRALGAYEQYF TGTGCCAGCAGCCGGGCCTTGGGTGCCTACGAGCAGTACTTC
11 TRBJ2-5 TRBV29-1 TRBD1 many CSVDSGTGQYF TGCAGCGTTGACTCAGGGACAGGCCAGTACTTC
14 TRBJ2-1 TRBV7-9 TRBD1 - CASSSGQGDNEQFF TGTGCCAGCAGCTCGGGACAGGGGGACAATGAGCAGTTCTTC
11 TRBJ1-6 TRBV12-5 - few CASGPEAPLHF TGTGCTAGTGGGCCAGAGGCACCCCTCCACTTT